This T cell receptor (beta chain) derives from a study of T cell clonotyping in hematopoietic cell transplantation. The data were produced by immunoSEQ multiplex PCR, yet TCRdb's version contains in-frame clones alone and is incomplete. The sample has 10,000 to 15,000 clones, approximately 89% seen once. Comments on this clone: Antigen: not known.

Study results and caveats: After transplant, recipient diversity fell while pathologically expanded clonotypes grew through day 180. Higher Inverse Simpson Index values in graft donor and pretransplant recipient predicted broader posttransplant TCR diversity.

V lost 5 bases, J lost 3 bases, and 16 bases lay in between. The CDR3 totals 15 residues. The germline V gene encodes CDR1 SEHNR and CDR2 FQNEAQ (reference sequence). This TCR was sampled from a woman in her forties or fifties in good health. Some clones in this sample may be carry-over from other donors' samples. The rearrangement uses TRBV7-9 and TRBJ1-2; D is possibly TRBD1 (6 bases). Material: peripheral blood mononuclear cells. The CDR3 sequence: CASSPELTGHYGYTF. CDR3 coding DNA: TGTGCCAGCAGCCCCGAGCTAACAGGGCACTATGGCTACACCTTC.